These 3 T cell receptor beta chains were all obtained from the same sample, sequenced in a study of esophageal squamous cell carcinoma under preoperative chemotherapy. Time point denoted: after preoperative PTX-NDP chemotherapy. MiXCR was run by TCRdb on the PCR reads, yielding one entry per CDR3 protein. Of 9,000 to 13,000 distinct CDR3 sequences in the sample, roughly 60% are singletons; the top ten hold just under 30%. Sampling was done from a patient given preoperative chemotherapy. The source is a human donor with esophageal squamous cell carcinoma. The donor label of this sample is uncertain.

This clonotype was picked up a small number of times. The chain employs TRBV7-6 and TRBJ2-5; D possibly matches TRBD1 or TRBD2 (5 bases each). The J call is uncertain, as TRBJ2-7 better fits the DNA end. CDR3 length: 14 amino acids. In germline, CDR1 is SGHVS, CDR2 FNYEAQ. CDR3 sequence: CASTRGRDSYEQYF. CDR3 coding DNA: TGTGCCAGCACCCGGGGCAGGGACTCCTACGAGCAGTACTTC.

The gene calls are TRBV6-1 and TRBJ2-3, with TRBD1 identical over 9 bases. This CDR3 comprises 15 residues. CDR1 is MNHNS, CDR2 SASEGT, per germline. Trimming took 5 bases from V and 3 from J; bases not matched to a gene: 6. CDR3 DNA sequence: TGTGCCAGCAGTAGCCGGACAGGGGTGACAGATACGCAGTATTTT. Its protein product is CASSSRTGVTDTQYF.

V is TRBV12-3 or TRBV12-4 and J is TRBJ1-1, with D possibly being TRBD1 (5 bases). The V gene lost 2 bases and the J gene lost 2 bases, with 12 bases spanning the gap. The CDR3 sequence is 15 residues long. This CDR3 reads CASSLISGINTEAFF. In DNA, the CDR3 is TGTGCCAGCAGTTTAATTTCAGGGATTAACACTGAAGCTTTCTTT.